Listed here is a single T cell receptor beta chain. Its antigen is still unknown. The PCR contained 60 Vbeta and 13 Jbeta primers. Here immunoSEQ multiplex PCR was the method, and the copy in TCRdb shows in-frame clones only, minus some. The sample shows more than 200,000 clones, 65% to 80% of them seen only once. The V end lost 3 bases, the J end lost 6 bases, and 18 bases lay between the germline ends. The CDR3 has 15 amino acids. In germline, CDR1 is SGHDN, CDR2 FVKESK. This sample is part of a study of cytomegalovirus exposure and HLA in healthy donors. Study outcomes and limitations: Later on, analysis showed that most CMV-associated TCR beta chains appeared to be HLA-restricted. Relative to the 666-donor mean, N-insertions were reportedly fewer in an Asian-associated ancestry cluster in a later analysis. CMV antigen specificity was confirmed in vitro for a few CMV-associated chains.

Healthy bone marrow donors made up the cohort. The rearrangement uses TRBV14 and TRBJ2-7, with a weak D call TRBD1 (6 bases). This receptor was taken from a man aged 40-50 years in good health and CMV-seronegative. The sequencing input was PBMCs. The CDR3 DNA follows: TGTGCCAGCAGCCAGGCCAGGGGCGCGATATCCGAGCAGTACTTC. Its protein product is CASSQARGAISEQYF.